The entry below describes one TCR beta chain. What it binds is unknown. The data were taken from a study of blood T cells in healthy people across ages. General study findings and limits: Both higher diversity and more naive CD4+ cells marked long-lived donors when set against aged donors.

Using a J-beta primer mix together with a sample-barcoded 5' primer, a second PCR was run for about 7 to 12 cycles. A single record per CDR3 protein comes from TCRdb applying MiXCR to the 5' RACE reads. The data contain 1.5 million to 2 million distinct CDR3 sequences, about 39% of them seen just once; the ten biggest clones take up 23%. Sequences were obtained from blood. The receptor was isolated from a human donor in good health.

The chain's CDR3 is CASSQDGGDPDTQYF. CDR3 sequence (DNA): TGCGCCAGCAGCCAAGATGGGGGGGACCCAGATACGCAGTATTTT. The chain couples TRBV4-3 to TRBJ2-3; 7 nucleotides match TRBD2. V lost 0 bases to trimming and J lost 4 bases; unmatched junction nucleotides: 4. The CDR3 has 15 residues. Germline loops: CDR1 LGHNA, CDR2 YSLEER.